The 16 T cell receptor beta chains below all came from one sample that was sequenced in a study of blood T cell repertoires in COVID-19. Using immunoSEQ multiplex PCR, the repertoire was profiled, and TCRdb retains in-frame clones only, with some absent. The table shows some 65,000 clones, with over 85% occurring only once. The sequenced sample consisted of peripheral blood. The source is a man aged 60-69 years with acute or convalescent COVID-19.

This clone was seen a handful of times. V and J are TRBV6-5 and TRBJ1-2; D perhaps matches TRBD1 (6 bases). The CDR3 is 15 amino acids. The V gene lost 6 bases and the J gene lost 8 bases, with 22 bases spanning the gap. Germline CDR1 is MNHEY and CDR2 is SVGAGI. The CDR3 nucleotides are TGTGCCAGCAGGACCACAGGGTTTCCTCTCGGGGGCTACACCTTC. Amino acids: CASRTTGFPLGGYTF.

The rearrangement uses TRBV14 and TRBJ1-1; TRBD1 is a possible D gene (6 bases). CDR3 length: 18 residues. V lost 0 bases and J lost 8, with 25 bases in between. Germline V CDR1 and CDR2: SGHDN, FVKESK. CDR3 protein: CASSQEFGRTALPGEAFF. The CDR3 region has the DNA TGTGCCAGCAGCCAAGAATTTGGTCGGACAGCCCTCCCGGGGGAAGCTTTCTTT.

The chain carries TRBV5-1 and TRBJ1-6; maybe TRBD1 (5 bases). The length of the CDR3 is 18 residues. With 0 bases removed from V and 2 bases from J, the gap between germline ends came to 15 bases. Germline V CDR1 and CDR2: SGHRS, YFSETQ. The CDR3 here is CASSLEPSGDPYNSPLHF. The CDR3 nucleotides read TGCGCCAGCAGCTTGGAGCCCTCGGGGGATCCCTATAATTCACCCCTCCACTTT.

The rearrangement uses TRBV4-1 and TRBJ1-4, with TRBD1 identical over 7 bases. V dropped 1 base and J dropped 5; count of bases not matched to a gene: 4. The CDR3 sequence is 15 residues long. The V gene's germline CDR1 is MGHRA and CDR2 YSYEKL. The CDR3 is CASSQGDRGNEKLFF. The CDR3 DNA reads TGCGCCAGCAGCCAAGGGGACAGAGGAAATGAAAAACTGTTTTTT.

The J gene is TRBJ2-3, the V gene TRBV5-6; tentative D call: TRBD2 (7 bases). V gave up 0 bases and J gave up 0 bases, with 14 bases separating them. The CDR3 is 17 amino acids. Germline CDR1 SGHDT, CDR2 YYEEEE. CDR3 residues: CASSLALRGQSTDTQYF. The CDR3 coding sequence is TGTGCCAGCAGCTTGGCCCTGCGGGGGCAGAGCACAGATACGCAGTATTTT.

In this sample, this clone turned up a few times. The J gene is TRBJ2-3, the V gene TRBV6-5; tentatively, D is TRBD1 (6 bases). Germline V lookup: CDR1 MNHEY, CDR2 SVGAGI. The CDR3 consists of 15 residues. V shed 6 bases and J shed 6 bases, with 19 bases lying between them. Here the CDR3 reads CASSSGQGFVDTQYF. The CDR3 nucleotides read TGTGCCAGCAGCTCGGGACAAGGTTTTGTGGATACGCAGTATTTT.

This clone was recorded only once. V gene TRBV10-3 combines with J gene TRBJ1-2; 9 bases map to TRBD1. J gave up 8 bases and V 0 bases, and 16 bases lay outside the gene matches. CDR1 and CDR2 from the germline V gene are ENHRY and SYGVKD. This CDR3 is built from 18 residues. The CDR3 bases are TGTGCCATCAGTGAGTCGGGGTCCCGGGACAGGGATCGTAGAGGCTACACCTTC. This gives the protein CAISESGSRDRDRRGYTF.

This rearrangement joins TRBV27 to TRBJ1-4; 7 bases are a match to TRBD1. CDR1 and CDR2 from the germline V gene are MNHEY and SMNVEV (reference sequence). The CDR3 length is 14 residues. Trimming at V came to 6 bases and at J to 10 bases, leaving 11 bases not matched to a gene. Here the CDR3 reads CASRAPGNRGKLFF. In DNA form, the CDR3 reads TGTGCCAGCAGAGCGCCGGGTAACAGGGGAAAACTGTTTTTT.

As for this clone: At one end the junction does not follow the germline gene, possibly because of a read error. The rearrangement joins TRBV7-7 to TRBJ2-5; 7 bases map to TRBD1. The CDR3 contains 15 residues. Germline V gene sequence: CDR1 SSHAT, CDR2 FNYEAQ (reference sequence). CDR3 sequence reads: CASSLGDRLQETQYF. The DNA of the CDR3 is TGTGCTAGCAGCTTAGGGGACAGACTCCAAGAGACCCAGTACTTC.

The gene calls are TRBV3-1 (or the pseudogene TRBV3-2) and TRBJ1-2; tentative D call: TRBD1 (6 bases). V gave up 5 bases and J gave up 3 bases, with 10 bases separating them. Germline CDR1 LGHDT, CDR2 YNNKEL (reference sequence). This CDR3 is 13 amino acids long. This CDR3 reads CASSGQPHYGYTF. CDR3 coding DNA: TGTGCCAGCAGCGGACAGCCCCACTATGGCTACACCTTC.

The chain joins TRBV7-3 to TRBJ2-5; tentatively, D is TRBD2 (5 bases). Per the germline V gene, CDR1 is SGHTA and CDR2 is FQGTGA. Trimming took 2 bases from V and 7 from J, leaving 11 bases between them. CDR3 length equals 13 residues. CDR3 DNA sequence: TGTGCCAGCAGCTTAGATGGGAGCGGGACCCAGTACTTC. Translated: CASSLDGSGTQYF.

The V and J genes are TRBV3-1 (or the pseudogene TRBV3-2) and TRBJ2-1, with 9 bases that match TRBD2. This CDR3 is 15 amino acids long. With V trimmed by 2 bases and J by 7 bases, 6 bases remained unmatched. CDR1 and CDR2 from the germline V gene are LGHDT and YNNKEL (reference sequence). The CDR3 sequence: CASSQSSGGRNEQFF. CDR3 sequence (DNA): TGTGCCAGCAGCCAAAGCAGCGGGGGGCGAAATGAGCAGTTCTTC.

The rearrangement uses TRBV19 and TRBJ1-3, with 9 bases identical to TRBD1. The germline V gene encodes CDR1 LNHDA and CDR2 SQIVND (reference sequence). V shed 9 bases, J shed 3 bases, and the junction held 12 bases outside the gene matches. CDR3 length: 16 amino acids. The CDR3: CASGDGTGNLGNTIYF. The CDR3 DNA follows: TGTGCCAGCGGAGACGGGACAGGGAATCTTGGAAACACCATATATTTT.

The V gene is TRBV24-1, the J gene TRBJ1-5; D may be TRBD1 (6 bases). The germline V and J ends were trimmed by 3 bases and 0 bases, with 20 bases remaining between them. Germline CDR1 reads KGHDR; CDR2 reads SFDVKD. The CDR3 runs 19 residues. The CDR3, as DNA: TGTGCCACCAGTGATAGAAACCTACAACAGGGAGCTAGCAATCAGCCCCAGCATTTT. Its translation is CATSDRNLQQGASNQPQHF.

This clone has a single count. V is TRBV6-5 and J is TRBJ1-4; no definite D call. CDR1 is MNHEY and CDR2 is SVGAGI in the germline V gene. The V gene lost 0 bases and the J gene lost 8 bases, with 10 bases spanning the gap. The CDR3 runs 14 residues. Here the CDR3 DNA reads TGTGCCAGCAGTTACTCGAAACCAGGCGAAAAACTGTTTTTT. Translated: CASSYSKPGEKLFF.

CDR3 coding DNA: TGTGCCAGTAGTCCAGGGGGCGCCTGGCGCACAGATACGCAGTATTTT. This translates into CASSPGGAWRTDTQYF. The chain carries TRBV19 and TRBJ2-3; 8 nucleotides line up with TRBD1. The junction had 8 bases not matched to a gene; V was cut back by 5 bases and J by 1 base. CDR1 is LNHDA, CDR2 SQIVND, per germline (reference sequence). The CDR3 totals 16 residues.